Reported below is one T cell receptor beta chain. Its target is unknown. TCRdb reprocessed the PCR reads via MiXCR. The sample includes about 8,100 clones, roughly a quarter of them seen just once. The sample comes from a study of metastatic and nonmetastatic thyroid tumors. Study observations and caveats: Relative to benign nodules, malignant thyroid tumors were reportedly characterized by significantly elevated TCR beta diversity in blood and tumor.

All patients reached thyroid surgery having received no treatment beforehand. The CDR3 runs 15 residues. Germline CDR1 MGHRA, CDR2 YSYEKL. The V end was cut by 3 bases, the J end by 6 bases, with 14 bases between. Input material: tumor tissue. The chain combines TRBV4-1 with TRBJ1-4; no clear D. The source of this sequence is a female donor with papillary thyroid cancer or a benign thyroid nodule (not recorded which). Some clones in this sample may be carry-over from other donors' samples. The CDR3 region is CASSQLEHTDEKLFF. The CDR3 DNA is TGCGCCAGCAGCCAGTTAGAGCATACTGATGAAAAACTGTTTTTT.